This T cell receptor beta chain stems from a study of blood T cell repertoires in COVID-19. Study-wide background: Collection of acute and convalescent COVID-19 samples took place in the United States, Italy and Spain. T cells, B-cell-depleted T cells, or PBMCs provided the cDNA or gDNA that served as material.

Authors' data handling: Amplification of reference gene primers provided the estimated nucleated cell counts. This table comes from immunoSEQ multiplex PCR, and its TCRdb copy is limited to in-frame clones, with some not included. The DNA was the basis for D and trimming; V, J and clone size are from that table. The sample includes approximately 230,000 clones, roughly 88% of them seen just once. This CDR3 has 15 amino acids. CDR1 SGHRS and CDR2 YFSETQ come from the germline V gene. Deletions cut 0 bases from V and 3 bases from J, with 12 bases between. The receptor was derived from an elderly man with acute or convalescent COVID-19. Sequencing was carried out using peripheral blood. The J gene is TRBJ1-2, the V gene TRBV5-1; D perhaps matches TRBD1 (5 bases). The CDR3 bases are TGCGCCAGCAGCTTGGCCATGGGGCGCTACTATGGCTACACCTTC. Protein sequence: CASSLAMGRYYGYTF. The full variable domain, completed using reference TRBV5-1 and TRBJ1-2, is KAGVTQTPRYLIKTRGQQVTLSCSPISGHRSVSWYQQTPGQGLQFLFEYFSETQRNKGNFPGRFSGRQFSNSRSEMNVSTLELGDSALYLCASSLAMGRYYGYTFGSGTRLTVV.